This T cell receptor beta chain was documented in a study of T-cell reconstitution after alpha-beta-depleted transplantation in children. Library preparation (for TCRbeta) was performed with unique molecular identifiers. In TCRdb, the PCR reads were re-called with MiXCR into one record per CDR3 protein. This table has a few hundred thousand distinct CDR3 sequences, 10% to 13% appearing once. Germline CDR1 SGHTA, CDR2 FQGTGA. V lost 5 bases to trimming and J lost 0 bases; unmatched junction nucleotides: 8. The CDR3 sequence is 16 residues long. The sample holds a few counts of this clonotype. This TCR came from a human donor who donated a stem cell graft to a child with acute lymphoblastic leukemia. The chain carries TRBV7-3 and TRBJ2-3, with 7 bases fitting TRBD2. Sequences were derived from PBMCs from the stem cell graft donor, sampled from the stem cell graft. CDR3 loop: CASSLLAHTSTDTQYF. As DNA, the CDR3 is TGTGCCAGCAGCCTACTAGCGCATACTAGCACAGATACGCAGTATTTT.